This entry lists 6 T cell receptor beta chains sequenced from one sample in a study of T cells after yellow fever vaccination. MiXCR, run by TCRdb on the 5' RACE reads, gives a single entry per CDR3 protein. The table has about 340,000 distinct CDR3 sequences, approximately 13% seen once. Sequencing was performed on CD4+ T cells sorted from PBMCs, taken 15 days after the yellow fever booster vaccination. These receptors came from a man aged 18 to 30 who received the YFV17D yellow fever vaccine.

This chain links TRBV4-3 with TRBJ1-1; D gene ambiguous. V was trimmed by 4 bases and J by 1 base, leaving 10 bases between them. CDR1 is LGHNA and CDR2 is YSLEER in the germline V gene. This CDR3 region has 14 residues. CDR3 residues: CASSPSRPNTEAFF. CDR3 nucleotide sequence: TGCGCCAGCAGCCCGAGCAGGCCGAACACTGAAGCTTTCTTT.

V gene TRBV7-2 combines with J gene TRBJ1-2, with 7 positions matching TRBD1. This CDR3 contains 14 residues. V lost 5 bases and J lost 8; bases outside the gene matches: 11. The germline V gene has CDR1 SGHTA and CDR2 FQGNSA. In DNA form, the CDR3 reads TGTGCCAGCAGCGACGGACGTTGGACAGGAGGCTACACCTTC. Its protein product is CASSDGRWTGGYTF.

The chain combines TRBV29-1 with TRBJ2-3; D is uncertain. The CDR3 is 12 amino acids. Trimming left V 3 bases short and J 4 bases short, with 8 bases between. Germline CDR1 reads SQVTM; CDR2 reads ANQGSEA. The CDR3 region has the DNA TGCAGCGTTGAGCCTGGGGCAGATACGCAGTATTTT. It translates to CSVEPGADTQYF.

This clonotype was recorded a few times. This chain links TRBV2 with TRBJ2-2; perhaps TRBD1 as D (5 bases). Per germline, CDR1 SNHLY and CDR2 FYNNEI. The CDR3 is 13 amino acids. The CDR3 DNA reads as TGTGGTATAGGCAGGGCAAACACCGGGGAGCTGTTTTTT. Residues: CGIGRANTGELFF.

This clonotype was found a few times. The chain has TRBV12-3 or TRBV12-4 and TRBJ1-5; D call uncertain. Trimming took 6 bases from V and 9 from J, leaving 15 bases between them. The CDR3 extends over 13 amino acids. CDR3 loop: CASSRTTKSPQHF. Here the CDR3 DNA reads TGTGCCAGCAGCCGTACTACTAAGTCGCCCCAGCATTTT.

The V gene is TRBV19, the J gene TRBJ2-5, with D perhaps TRBD2 (5 bases). The CDR3 totals 14 residues. The V and J ends lost 10 bases and 0 bases respectively, with 15 bases between them. Germline CDR1 and CDR2: LNHDA and SQIVND (reference sequence). The CDR3 bases are TGTGCCACTCGAGCGGAACCGTACCAAGAGACCCAGTACTTC. As protein: CATRAEPYQETQYF.